This TCR beta chain derives from a study of blood T cell repertoires in COVID-19. Study-level background: Acute and convalescent COVID-19 specimens originated in the United States, Italy and Spain. The cDNA or gDNA used as material had been derived from T cells, B-cell-depleted T cells, or PBMCs.

In the original processing: Using reference gene primer amplification, nucleated cell counts were estimated. Sequencing was performed with immunoSEQ multiplex PCR; in TCRdb, only in-frame clones are kept and a portion is missing. For V, J and clone size, that table is used; D and trimming come from the DNA. The profile shows fewer than 150,000 clones, about 84% of them singletons. The sequence was obtained from a woman of 80 years or more in a cohort sampled during active or convalescent COVID-19. Source material: peripheral blood.

In nucleotides, the CDR3 is TGTGCCAGCAGCTACCGGGGCACCGGGGAGCTGTTTTTT. Its protein product is CASSYRGTGELFF. J is TRBJ2-2 and V is TRBV5-6; maybe TRBD2 (5 bases). Trimming pared 3 bases from V and 4 bases from J, leaving 7 bases between. Germline assignment: CDR1 SGHDT and CDR2 YYEEEE. The CDR3 totals 13 residues.